The 7 T cell receptor beta chains in this list originate from one sample, sequenced in a study of brain metastases from non-small cell lung cancer. The repertoire was sequenced with immunoSEQ multiplex PCR; TCRdb's copy has only in-frame clones and lacks some. The sample yields some 4,100 clones, roughly 85% seen once. Sequenced material: primary lung tumor tissue. These receptors originate from a donor at least 40 years old with non-small cell lung cancer.

V and J are TRBV6-2 or TRBV6-3 and TRBJ1-5; D perhaps matches TRBD1 (5 bases). CDR3 length: 14 amino acids. V lost 6 bases, J lost 5 bases, and 14 bases lay in between. Looked up from germline, CDR1 is MNHEY and CDR2 is SVGEGT. Written as DNA, the CDR3 is TGTGCCAGCAGCCCAGGGTGGGGCGATCAGCCCCAGCATTTT. The encoded protein is CASSPGWGDQPQHF.

V gene TRBV10-3 combines with J gene TRBJ2-7, with TRBD1 identical over 7 bases. Germline CDR1 ENHRY, CDR2 SYGVKD. The CDR3 extends over 14 amino acids. V lost 6 bases to trimming and J lost 1 base; unmatched junction nucleotides: 6. The CDR3 is CAISRGIESYEQYF. The CDR3 region has the DNA TGTGCCATCAGCAGGGGGATAGAGTCCTACGAGCAGTACTTC.

Here the CDR3 DNA reads TGTGCCAGCAGCTTAGAAGGGAGCTATACGTCGTGGAGAGAGACCCAGTACTTC. Translation gives CASSLEGSYTSWRETQYF. This chain links TRBV7-6 with TRBJ2-5; D may be TRBD2 (5 bases). The ends were cut back, 1 base at V and 4 bases at J, with 22 bases in the middle. This CDR3 comprises 18 residues. CDR1 SGHVS and CDR2 FNYEAQ come from the germline V gene.

The genes are TRBV27 and TRBJ1-2, with D possibly TRBD1 on 6 matching bases. Looked up from germline, CDR1 is MNHEY and CDR2 is SMNVEV (reference sequence). CDR3 length equals 13 residues. V gave up 5 bases and J gave up 8 bases, with 15 bases separating them. The CDR3, as DNA: TGTGCCAGCAGTCCCCAACAGGGCTACGGCTACACCTTC. It codes for CASSPQQGYGYTF.

The rearrangement links TRBV9 to TRBJ2-1, with D perhaps matching TRBD1 or TRBD2 (5 bases each). The CDR3 sequence is 12 residues long. Per the germline V gene, CDR1 is SGDLS and CDR2 is YYNGEE. Trimming removed 5 bases at V and 9 bases at J, with 12 bases between. The DNA for the CDR3 is TGTGCCAGCAGGGGGATTGGGGGTGAGCAGTTCTTC. Translation gives CASRGIGGEQFF.

V gene TRBV5-6 combines with J gene TRBJ2-5; tentatively, D is TRBD1 (5 bases). V dropped 0 bases and J dropped 5 bases, with 17 bases sitting between them. CDR3 size: 16 residues. Germline V gene lookup returns CDR1 SGHDT and CDR2 YYEEEE. Written as DNA, the CDR3 is TGTGCCAGCAGCTTGGCCTTGGGCACCTCAGGGGAGACCCAGTACTTC. It encodes CASSLALGTSGETQYF.

This chain joins TRBV19 and TRBJ2-2, with D perhaps matching TRBD2 (6 bases). Germline V gene sequence: CDR1 LNHDA, CDR2 SQIVND (reference sequence). CDR3 length equals 15 residues. V shed 4 bases and J shed 5 bases, with 14 bases lying between them. CDR3 loop: CASSTLRGRTGELFF. The CDR3 DNA reads TGTGCCAGTAGTACCCTCCGTGGGAGGACCGGGGAGCTGTTTTTT.